Reported below is one T cell receptor (beta chain). This sample was taken from a study of T cell changes during pregnancy in multiple sclerosis. Method: immunoSEQ multiplex PCR; TCRdb's copy keeps in-frame clones and lacks some. This table has 50,000 to 70,000 clones, more than 85% appearing once. Sequenced material: CD8+ T cells from peripheral blood mononuclear cells, taken before pregnancy. The receptor's source is a female donor with multiple sclerosis, enrolled in a pregnancy study.

This CDR3 is CASSSDIQYF. The DNA of the CDR3 is TGTGCCAGTAGTTCGGACATTCAGTACTTC. V gene TRBV19 combines with J gene TRBJ2-4; D not resolved. The CDR3 extends over 10 amino acids. V was clipped by 5 bases and J by 8 bases, with 4 bases between them. The germline V gene has CDR1 LNHDA and CDR2 SQIVND (reference sequence).